These T cell receptor beta chains were read from a single sample in a study of control samples from healthy donors and cancer patients. Sequenced by immunoSEQ multiplex PCR; TCRdb stores in-frame clones only, minus some. The table shows more than 85,000 clones, with around 89% occurring only once. Sequencing was done on a sample of PBMCs. All receptors come from a woman aged 60-75 years with lung cancer. Both conserved end residues are part of each CDR3. A D gene is named only where the DNA matches it firmly. Clone sizes are given selectively: once, few, many, or a class where the clone is expanded.

D | J | size | V | CDR3 | DNA
TRBD1 | TRBJ1-2 | - | TRBV19 | CASSGTGVYGYTF | TGTGCCAGTAGCGGGACAGGAGTTTATGGCTACACCTTC
TRBD2 | TRBJ2-7 | - | TRBV11-1 | CASSVSGISSYEQYF | TGTGCCAGCAGCGTTAGCGGGATAAGCTCCTACGAGCAGTACTTC
- | TRBJ1-1 | - | TRBV5-1 | CASRGVLPEAFF | TGCGCCAGCCGGGGGGTATTACCTGAAGCTTTCTTT
TRBD1 | TRBJ2-6 | - | TRBV19 | CASSIGQGEANVLTF | TGTGCCAGTAGTATAGGGCAGGGGGAGGCCAACGTCCTGACTTTC
- | TRBJ1-5 | - | TRBV3-1/TRBV3-2 | CASSQGQSSGRGNQPQHF | TGTGCCAGCAGCCAAGGGCAGTCCTCCGGGAGAGGCAATCAGCCCCAGCATTTT
- | TRBJ1-5 | - | TRBV2 | CASSQDNSNQPQHF | TGTGCCAGCAGTCAGGACAATAGCAATCAGCCCCAGCATTTT
TRBD2 | TRBJ2-3 | once | TRBV19 | CASSNLAGGAGDTQYF | TGTGCCAGTAGTAATCTAGCGGGGGGGGCAGGGGATACGCAGTATTTT
- | TRBJ2-1 | - | TRBV6-2/TRBV6-3 | CASSENPRYNEQFF | TGTGCCAGCAGCGAGAACCCACGTTACAATGAGCAGTTCTTC
- | TRBJ2-3 | - | TRBV27 | CASSTFSTQYF | TGTGCCAGCAGCACCTTCTCTACGCAGTATTTT
TRBD2 | TRBJ2-5 | - | TRBV19 | CASSTLAGDFQETQYF | TGTGCCAGTAGTACTTTAGCGGGGGATTTTCAAGAGACCCAGTACTTC
- | TRBJ1-1 | - | TRBV3-1/TRBV3-2 | CASSPTTGTTEAFF | TGTGCCAGCAGCCCTACTACAGGGACCACTGAAGCTTTCTTT
- | TRBJ2-1 | - | TRBV12-5 | CASGLAGYEQFF | TGTGCTAGTGGTTTGGCAGGGTATGAGCAGTTCTTC
- | TRBJ2-2 | - | TRBV7-3 | CASSLSRQGNTGELFF | TGTGCCAGCAGCTTAAGTCGGCAGGGGAACACCGGGGAGCTGTTTTTT
- | TRBJ1-2 | - | TRBV24-1 | CATSASVYYGYTF | TGTGCCACCAGTGCCTCGGTATACTATGGCTACACCTTC
- | TRBJ1-2 | - | TRBV30 | CAWSIGQPRDYGYTF | TGTGCCTGGAGTATCGGTCAACCCCGGGACTATGGCTACACCTTC
TRBD2 | TRBJ2-5 | - | TRBV18 | CASSPRASGGATGETQYF | TGTGCCAGCTCACCAAGGGCTAGCGGGGGCGCGACGGGAGAGACCCAGTACTTC
- | TRBJ2-1 | - | TRBV3-1/TRBV3-2 | CASSQDAGGFWGEQFF | TGTGCCAGCAGCCAAGATGCGGGCGGGTTTTGGGGTGAGCAGTTCTTC
TRBD1 | TRBJ1-2 | - | TRBV2 | CASSEALYGTGGWYGYTF | TGTGCCAGCAGTGAAGCGCTTTACGGGACAGGGGGCTGGTATGGCTACACCTTC
TRBD1 | TRBJ2-7 | - | TRBV7-8 | CASSLKPGGEQYF | TGTGCCAGCAGCTTAAAACCAGGGGGTGAGCAGTACTTC
- | TRBJ2-1 | - | TRBV7-2 | CASSPRAARGNEQFF | TGTGCCAGCAGCCCCAGGGCAGCCCGGGGTAATGAGCAGTTCTTC
- | TRBJ2-7 | once | TRBV19 | CASSIQDSYEQYF | TGTGCCAGTAGTATCCAGGATTCCTACGAGCAGTACTTC
- | TRBJ2-2 | - | TRBV6-2/TRBV6-3 | CASSYFVGGHTGELFF | TGTGCCAGCAGTTACTTCGTGGGGGGCCACACCGGGGAGCTGTTTTTT
- | TRBJ2-2 | - | TRBV25-1 | CASVGLNTGELFF | TGTGCCAGCGTAGGGCTTAACACCGGGGAGCTGTTTTTT
- | TRBJ1-2 | - | TRBV7-9 | CASSHPTVYGYTF | TGTGCCAGCAGCCACCCGACCGTATATGGCTACACCTTC
- | TRBJ2-5 | - | TRBV7-2 | CASSFPIGRIETQYF | TGTGCCAGCAGCTTCCCGATAGGGCGGATCGAGACCCAGTACTTC
- | TRBJ2-7 | - | TRBV2 | CASSEMGQGGGEQYF | TGTGCCAGCAGTGAAATGGGGCAGGGAGGGGGCGAGCAGTACTTC
- | TRBJ2-7 | - | TRBV6-1 | CATTIGVFYEQYF | TGTGCCACCACAATAGGAGTATTCTACGAGCAGTACTTC
- | TRBJ2-5 | - | TRBV30 | CAWSVWGETQYF | TGTGCCTGGAGTGTATGGGGAGAGACCCAGTACTTC
- | TRBJ2-5 | - | TRBV5-1 | CASSLVGETQYF | TGCGCCAGCAGCTTGGTTGGAGAGACCCAGTACTTC
TRBD2 | TRBJ2-1 | - | TRBV30 | CAWTPKAGEGFF | TGTGCCTGGACTCCGAAGGCGGGAGAGGGGTTCTTC
- | TRBJ2-5 | few | TRBV19 | CASSMRGGETQYF | TGTGCCAGTAGTATGCGGGGAGGAGAGACCCAGTACTTC
- | TRBJ1-2 | - | TRBV7-2 | CASSLAQGNYGYTF | TGTGCCAGCAGCTTAGCTCAGGGAAACTATGGCTACACCTTC
- | TRBJ1-5 | - | TRBV6-5 | CASLPTREWAQPQHF | TGTGCCAGCCTCCCAACCAGGGAGTGGGCTCAGCCCCAGCATTTT
- | TRBJ2-3 | - | TRBV7-3 | CASSLGSTDTQYF | TGTGCCAGCAGCTTAGGGAGTACAGATACGCAGTATTTT
- | TRBJ1-1 | - | TRBV7-9 | CASSLGAGLIMRRNTEAFF | TGTGCCAGCAGCTTAGGAGCGGGTCTCATTATGCGGAGGAACACTGAAGCTTTCTTT
TRBD1 | TRBJ2-7 | - | TRBV2 | CASSGTGFTEQYF | TGTGCCAGCAGTGGGACAGGGTTTACCGAGCAGTACTTC
- | TRBJ2-1 | - | TRBV6-6 | CASSLHEQFF | TGTGCCAGCAGCCTACATGAGCAGTTCTTC
TRBD1 | TRBJ1-4 | - | TRBV19 | CASNLGQANLGLFF | TGTGCCAGTAACCTCGGACAGGCCAACTTGGGACTGTTTTTT
- | TRBJ1-1 | few | TRBV19 | CASSDRRNTEAFF | TGTGCCAGTAGTGACCGGAGGAACACTGAAGCTTTCTTT
TRBD1 | TRBJ1-1 | - | TRBV15 | CATSDTGGAGTTEAFF | TGTGCCACCAGCGACACAGGGGGCGCAGGAACCACTGAAGCTTTCTTT
TRBD1 | TRBJ1-5 | - | TRBV18 | CASSPPRTGRSNQPQHF | TGTGCCAGCTCACCACCCCGGACAGGGAGATCCAATCAGCCCCAGCATTTT
TRBD1 | TRBJ1-5 | - | TRBV20-1 | CSASFQGGIHQPQHF | TGCAGTGCTAGTTTTCAGGGGGGTATCCATCAGCCCCAGCATTTT
- | TRBJ2-7 | - | TRBV7-3 | CASSSGPNYEQYF | TGTGCCAGCAGCTCCGGGCCGAACTACGAGCAGTACTTC
TRBD2 | TRBJ2-2 | - | TRBV5-4 | CASSPRPSGSGNTGELFF | TGTGCCAGCAGCCCGAGGCCTAGCGGGAGCGGGAACACCGGGGAGCTGTTTTTT
TRBD1 | TRBJ1-2 | - | TRBV18 | CASSPGQDNYGYTF | TGTGCCAGCTCACCGGGACAGGATAACTATGGCTACACCTTC
TRBD1 | TRBJ1-5 | - | TRBV19 | CASRGTGWRNQPQHF | TGTGCCAGTAGGGGGACAGGGTGGAGGAATCAGCCCCAGCATTTT
- | TRBJ2-1 | - | TRBV3-1/TRBV3-2 | CASSQGPEQFF | TGTGCCAGCAGCCAAGGACCTGAGCAGTTCTTC
- | TRBJ2-1 | - | TRBV10-3 | CAISESVGVNGADEQFF | TGTGCCATCAGTGAGTCTGTAGGGGTGAACGGGGCGGATGAGCAGTTCTTC
- | TRBJ1-1 | - | TRBV19 | CASSRNPQVNTEAFF | TGTGCCAGTAGCCGTAACCCTCAAGTGAACACTGAAGCTTTCTTT
- | TRBJ2-1 | - | TRBV6-5 | CASSPRMDNEQFF | TGTGCCAGCAGCCCCCGCATGGACAATGAGCAGTTCTTC
- | TRBJ2-3 | - | TRBV24-1 | CATSDPRTSDTQYF | TGTGCCACCAGTGACCCCCGGACTTCTGATACGCAGTATTTT
- | TRBJ2-5 | - | TRBV5-4 | CASTNPGVGETQYF | TGTGCCAGCACCAATCCGGGGGTCGGGGAGACCCAGTACTTC
- | TRBJ2-1 | few | TRBV7-8 | CASSLAGPSYNEQFF | TGTGCCAGCAGCTTAGCGGGCCCCTCCTACAATGAGCAGTTCTTC
TRBD2 | TRBJ2-7 | - | TRBV7-3 | CASSPSGLAGGPYEQYF | TGTGCCAGCAGCCCCTCTGGACTAGCGGGGGGCCCCTACGAGCAGTACTTC
- | TRBJ2-7 | - | TRBV6-6 | CASSYSFYYEQYF | TGTGCCAGCAGTTACTCGTTTTACTACGAGCAGTACTTC
- | TRBJ1-2 | - | TRBV7-6 | CASSFPGGYGYTF | TGTGCCAGCAGCTTTCCGGGTGGCTATGGCTACACCTTC
- | TRBJ2-6 | - | TRBV19 | CASSARASSGANVLTF | TGTGCCAGTAGTGCCCGGGCCAGCTCTGGGGCCAACGTCCTGACTTTC
TRBD2 | TRBJ2-7 | - | TRBV20-1 | CSASRAGGPSYEQYF | TGCAGTGCTAGTAGAGCGGGAGGACCATCCTACGAGCAGTACTTC
TRBD2 | TRBJ2-7 | - | TRBV19 | CASSLYWRAGTSGVIGEQYF | TGTGCCAGTAGCCTCTACTGGAGGGCCGGGACTAGCGGGGTGATTGGGGAGCAGTACTTC